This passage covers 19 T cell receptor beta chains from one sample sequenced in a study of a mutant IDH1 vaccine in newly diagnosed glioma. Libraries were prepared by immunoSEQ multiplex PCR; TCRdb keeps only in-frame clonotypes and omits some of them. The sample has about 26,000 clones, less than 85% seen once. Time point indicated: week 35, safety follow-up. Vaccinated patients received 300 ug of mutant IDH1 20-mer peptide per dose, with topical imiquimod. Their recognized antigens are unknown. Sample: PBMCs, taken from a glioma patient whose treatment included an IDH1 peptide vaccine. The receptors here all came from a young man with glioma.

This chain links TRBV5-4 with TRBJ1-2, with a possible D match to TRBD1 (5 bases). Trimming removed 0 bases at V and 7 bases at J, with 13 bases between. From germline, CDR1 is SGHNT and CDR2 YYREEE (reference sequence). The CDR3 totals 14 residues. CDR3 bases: TGTGCCAGCAGCTTGGTGGGGGAAATTGGTGGCTACACCTTC. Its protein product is CASSLVGEIGGYTF.

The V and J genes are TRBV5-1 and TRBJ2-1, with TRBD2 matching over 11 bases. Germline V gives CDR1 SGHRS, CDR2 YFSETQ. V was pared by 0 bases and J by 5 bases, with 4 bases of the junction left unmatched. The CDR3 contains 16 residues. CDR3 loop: CASSLGALAGDNEQFF. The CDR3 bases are TGCGCCAGCAGCTTGGGGGCACTAGCGGGGGACAATGAGCAGTTCTTC.

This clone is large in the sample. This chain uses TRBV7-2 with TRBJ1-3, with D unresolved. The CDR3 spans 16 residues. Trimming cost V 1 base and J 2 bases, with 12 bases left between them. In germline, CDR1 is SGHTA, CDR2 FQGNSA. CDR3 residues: CASSLDGPGTGNTIYF. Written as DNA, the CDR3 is TGTGCCAGCAGCTTAGACGGGCCGGGGACTGGAAACACCATATATTTT. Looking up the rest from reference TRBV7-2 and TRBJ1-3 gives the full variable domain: GAGVSQSPSNKVTEKGKDVELRCDPISGHTALYWYRQSLGQGLEFLIYFQGNSAPDKSGLPSDRFSAERTGGSVSTLTIQRTQQEDSAVYLCASSLDGPGTGNTIYFGEGSWLTVV.

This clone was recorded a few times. The CDR3 protein is CASSVSAAMRHQPQHF. DNA for the CDR3: TGTGCCAGTAGTGTCTCGGCGGCGATGCGGCATCAGCCCCAGCATTTT. The J gene is TRBJ1-5, the V gene TRBV19; D is undetermined. Germline CDR1 reads LNHDA; CDR2 reads SQIVND (reference sequence). The CDR3 is 16 amino acids. Trimming took 5 bases from V and 5 from J, leaving 19 bases between them.

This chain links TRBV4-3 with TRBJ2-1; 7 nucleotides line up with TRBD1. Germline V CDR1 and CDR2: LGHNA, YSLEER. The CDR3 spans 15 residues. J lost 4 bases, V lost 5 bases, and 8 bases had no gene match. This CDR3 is CASSSQGQPYNEQFF. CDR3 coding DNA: TGCGCCAGCAGCTCCCAGGGACAGCCATACAATGAGCAGTTCTTC.

Here the CDR3 DNA reads TGTGCCAGCAGCTTGGGACGACAAGAGACCCAGTACTTC. Translated: CASSLGRQETQYF. V is TRBV5-4 and J is TRBJ2-5; D gene ambiguous. V gave up 0 bases and J gave up 2 bases, with 5 bases separating them. CDR3 size: 13 residues. Germline V lookup: CDR1 SGHNT, CDR2 YYREEE (reference sequence).

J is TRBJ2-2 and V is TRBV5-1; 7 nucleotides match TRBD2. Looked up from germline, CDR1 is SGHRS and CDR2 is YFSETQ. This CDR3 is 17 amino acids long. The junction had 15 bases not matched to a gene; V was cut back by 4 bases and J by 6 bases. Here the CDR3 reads CASSLTPGTKHSGELFF. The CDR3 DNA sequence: TGCGCCAGCAGCCTGACTCCCGGGACTAAACACTCCGGGGAGCTGTTTTTT. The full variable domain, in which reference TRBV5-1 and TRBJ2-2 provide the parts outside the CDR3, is KAGVTQTPRYLIKTRGQQVTLSCSPISGHRSVSWYQQTPGQGLQFLFEYFSETQRNKGNFPGRFSGRQFSNSRSEMNVSTLELGDSALYLCASSLTPGTKHSGELFFGEGSRLTVL.

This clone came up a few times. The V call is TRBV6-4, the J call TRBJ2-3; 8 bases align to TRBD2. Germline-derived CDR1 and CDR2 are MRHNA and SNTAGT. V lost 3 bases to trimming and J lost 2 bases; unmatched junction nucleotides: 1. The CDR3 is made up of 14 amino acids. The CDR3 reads CASSEREATDTQYF. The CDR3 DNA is TGTGCCAGCAGTGAGCGGGAGGCCACAGATACGCAGTATTTT.

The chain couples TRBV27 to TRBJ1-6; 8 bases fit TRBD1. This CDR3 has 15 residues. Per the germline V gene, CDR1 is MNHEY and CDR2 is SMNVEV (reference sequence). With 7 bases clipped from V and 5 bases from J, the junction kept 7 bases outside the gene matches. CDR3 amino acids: CASIPTGVDNSPLHF. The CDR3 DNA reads TGTGCCAGCATACCGACAGGGGTCGATAATTCACCCCTCCACTTT.

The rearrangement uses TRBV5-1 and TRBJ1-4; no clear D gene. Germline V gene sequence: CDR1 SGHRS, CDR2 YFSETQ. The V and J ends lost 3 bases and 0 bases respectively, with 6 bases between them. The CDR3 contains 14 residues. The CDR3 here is CASSSGATNEKLFF. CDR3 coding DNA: TGCGCCAGCAGCTCTGGGGCAACTAATGAAAAACTGTTTTTT.

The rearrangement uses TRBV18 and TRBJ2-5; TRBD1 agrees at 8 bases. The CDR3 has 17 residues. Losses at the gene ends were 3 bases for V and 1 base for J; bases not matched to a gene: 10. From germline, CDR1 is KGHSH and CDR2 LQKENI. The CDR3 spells CASSPTTDRGPQETQYF. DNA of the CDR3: TGTGCCAGCTCACCTACCACAGACAGGGGACCCCAAGAGACCCAGTACTTC.

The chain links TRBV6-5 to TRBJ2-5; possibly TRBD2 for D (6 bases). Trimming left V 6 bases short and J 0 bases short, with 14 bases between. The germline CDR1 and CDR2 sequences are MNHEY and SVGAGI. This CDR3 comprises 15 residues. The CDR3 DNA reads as TGTGCCAGCAGCCGGGACTCCGTGTACCAAGAGACCCAGTACTTC. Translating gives CASSRDSVYQETQYF.

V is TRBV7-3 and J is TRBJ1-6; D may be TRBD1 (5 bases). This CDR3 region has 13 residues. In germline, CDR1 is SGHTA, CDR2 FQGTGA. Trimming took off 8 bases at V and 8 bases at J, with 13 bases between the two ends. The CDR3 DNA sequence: TGTGCCAGCCGGAGGGGATTGGATTCACCCCTCCACTTT. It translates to CASRRGLDSPLHF.

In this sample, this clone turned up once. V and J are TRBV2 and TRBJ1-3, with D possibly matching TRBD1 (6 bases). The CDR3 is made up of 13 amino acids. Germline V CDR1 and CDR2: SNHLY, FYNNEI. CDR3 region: CARRGAAGNTIYF. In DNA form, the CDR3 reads TGTGCAAGGCGGGGGGCGGCCGGAAACACCATATATTTT.

Here the CDR3 reads CASSPRENEKLFF. The CDR3 DNA sequence: TGTGCCAGCAGCCCCCGGGAGAATGAAAAACTGTTTTTT. The rearrangement uses TRBV5-5 and TRBJ1-4; the D is unclear. The CDR3 has 13 residues. V lost 4 bases and J lost 5, with 9 bases in between. Germline CDR1 reads SGHKS; CDR2 reads YYEKEE (reference sequence).

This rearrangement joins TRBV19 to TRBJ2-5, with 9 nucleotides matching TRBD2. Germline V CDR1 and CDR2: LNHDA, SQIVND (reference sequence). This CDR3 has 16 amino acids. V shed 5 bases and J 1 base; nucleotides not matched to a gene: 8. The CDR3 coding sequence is TGTGCCAGTAGTTCGCCAGCGGGAGGCTCCCAAGAGACCCAGTACTTC. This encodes CASSSPAGGSQETQYF.

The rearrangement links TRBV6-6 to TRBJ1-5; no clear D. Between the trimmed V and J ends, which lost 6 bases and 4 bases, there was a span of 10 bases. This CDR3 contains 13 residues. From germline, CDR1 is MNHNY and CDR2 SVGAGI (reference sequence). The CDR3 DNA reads TGTGCCAGCAGCCTCGGACCTAATCAGCCCCAGCATTTT. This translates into CASSLGPNQPQHF.

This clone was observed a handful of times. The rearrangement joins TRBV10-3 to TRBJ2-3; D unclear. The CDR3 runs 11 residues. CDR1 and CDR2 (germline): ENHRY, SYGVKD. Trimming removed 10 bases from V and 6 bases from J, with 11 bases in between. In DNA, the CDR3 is TGTGCCACCGGACCCCGGGATACGCAGTATTTT. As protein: CATGPRDTQYF.

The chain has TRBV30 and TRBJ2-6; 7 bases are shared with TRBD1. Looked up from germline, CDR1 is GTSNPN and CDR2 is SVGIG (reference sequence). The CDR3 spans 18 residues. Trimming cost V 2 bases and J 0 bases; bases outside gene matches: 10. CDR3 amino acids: CAWSQGQWTFSGANVLTF. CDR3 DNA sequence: TGTGCCTGGAGTCAGGGACAGTGGACCTTCTCTGGGGCCAACGTCCTGACTTTC.